This TCR beta chain appears in the sequencing data of a study of shared clonotypes between healthy human individuals. Broader study findings: Large sequencing depth failed to make sorted-subset sequencing complete, rarefaction showed.

CDR1 is SNHLY, CDR2 FYNNEI, per germline. The V and J ends lost 4 bases and 0 bases respectively, with 12 bases between them. The CDR3 sequence is 15 residues long. A note on this clone: Its antigen remains unidentified.

TCRdb's copy holds only in-frame clones and misses some; the assay was immunoSEQ multiplex PCR. This repertoire shows about 710,000 clones, 60% to 75% found once; its top ten account for around 1.8%. This clonotype originated in a woman in her twenties or thirties in good health. The chain carries TRBV2 and TRBJ1-2; D is uncertain. Material: memory CD4+ T cells sorted from blood. Noted subset: CD45RA-negative fraction. This CDR3 reads CASSGTALANYGYTF. The CDR3 region has the DNA TGTGCCAGCAGTGGTACAGCTTTAGCTAACTATGGCTACACCTTC.